This passage covers 21 T cell receptor beta chains from one sample sequenced in a study of neurological immune-mediated disorders. The time point was: longitudinal time-point 3. TCRdb itself ran the 5' RACE reads through MiXCR, one entry per CDR3 protein. Among 95,000 to 110,000 distinct CDR3 sequences listed, more than 10% were seen once. Sequenced input: PBMCs. These receptors originate from a female donor with HTLV-1-associated myelopathy (HAM/TSP).

This clonotype came up many times. The gene calls are TRBV20-1 and TRBJ1-5; the match to TRBD1 covers 9 bases. CDR3 length: 12 residues. Per germline, CDR1 DFQATT and CDR2 SNEGSKA (reference sequence). Unmatched junction bases numbered 4, after V lost 6 bases and J lost 7 bases. CDR3 sequence (DNA): TGCAGTGCCGGGACAGGGTCGCAGCCCCAGCATTTT. This gives the protein CSAGTGSQPQHF.

This clonotype came up many times. This sequence joins TRBV5-1 and TRBJ2-1, with unresolved D. With 5 bases removed from V and 6 bases from J, the gap between germline ends came to 12 bases. The CDR3 contains 13 residues. CDR1 and CDR2 from the germline V gene are SGHRS and YFSETQ. DNA for the CDR3: TGCGCCAGCAGGTCAAGTGTAGGCAATGAGCAGTTCTTC. Its translation: CASRSSVGNEQFF.

At least ten counts were recorded for this clonotype. This rearrangement joins TRBV5-1 to TRBJ2-5; 11 positions match TRBD2. Trimming removed 5 bases from V and 3 bases from J; junction bases left unmatched: 6. This CDR3 region has 15 residues. Per germline, CDR1 SGHRS and CDR2 YFSETQ. The CDR3 DNA follows: TGCGCCAGCAGTCGACTAGCGGGGAGAGAAGAGACCCAGTACTTC. This sequence encodes CASSRLAGREETQYF.

The V gene is TRBV20-1, the J gene TRBJ2-7; the match to TRBD1 covers 8 bases. CDR3 length equals 14 residues. The germline CDR1 and CDR2 sequences are DFQATT and SNEGSKA (reference sequence). V lost 1 base to trimming and J lost 3 bases; unmatched junction nucleotides: 5. The CDR3 is CSARALDRGYEQYF. The CDR3 nucleotides are TGCAGTGCTAGAGCCCTTGACAGGGGCTACGAGCAGTACTTC.

This clonotype was detected many times. The chain recombines TRBV5-1 with TRBJ1-2, with a possible D match to TRBD1 (5 bases). The V end was cut by 4 bases, the J end by 7 bases, with 8 bases between. Germline V gives CDR1 SGHRS, CDR2 YFSETQ. The CDR3 covers 11 residues. This CDR3 reads CASSRDRGYTF. CDR3 DNA sequence: TGCGCCAGCAGCAGGGACCGTGGCTACACCTTC.

The V call is TRBV2, the J call TRBJ2-1; 9 positions match TRBD2. The CDR3 totals 15 residues. CDR1 SNHLY and CDR2 FYNNEI come from the germline V gene. V shed 6 bases and J 6 bases; nucleotides not matched to a gene: 9. CDR3 nucleotide sequence: TGTGCCAGCAGCGCTAGCGGGGAAATGGTCAATGAGCAGTTCTTC. Its translation: CASSASGEMVNEQFF. Complete variable domain (other parts from reference TRBV2 and TRBJ2-1): EPEVTQTPSHQVTQMGQEVILRCVPISNHLYFYWYRQILGQKVEFLVSFYNNEISEKSEIFDDQFSVERPDGSNFTLKIRSTKLEDSAMYFCASSASGEMVNEQFFGPGTRLTVL.

This clonotype was found many times. CDR3 region: CSAAERAEEQYF. CDR3 bases: TGCAGTGCTGCCGAGAGGGCCGAAGAGCAGTACTTC. The chain has TRBV20-1 and TRBJ2-7; possible D gene TRBD2, 5 bases. The CDR3 extends over 12 amino acids. Germline loops: CDR1 DFQATT, CDR2 SNEGSKA (reference sequence). The ends were cut back, 5 bases at V and 7 bases at J, with 15 bases in the middle.

This clonotype was seen a single time. The rearrangement uses TRBV14 and TRBJ1-1, with TRBD1 matching 7 bases. Trimming took 7 bases from V and 5 from J; bases not matched to a gene: 13. The CDR3 contains 15 residues. Germline values: CDR1 SGHDN, CDR2 FVKESK. The CDR3 loop is CASILMDRLFTEAFF. The DNA of the CDR3 is TGTGCCAGCATTCTAATGGACAGGTTGTTTACTGAAGCTTTCTTT. Full variable domain (missing parts from reference TRBV14 and TRBJ1-1): EAGVTQFPSHSVIEKGQTVTLRCDPISGHDNLYWYRRVMGKEIKFLLHFVKESKQDESGMPNNRFLAERTGGTYSTLKVQPAELEDSGVYFCASILMDRLFTEAFFGQGTRLTVV.

This clonotype was found many times. The V gene is TRBV29-1, the J gene TRBJ2-1; tentatively, D is TRBD1 or TRBD2 (6 bases each). Germline CDR1 SQVTM, CDR2 ANQGSEA. The CDR3 runs to 13 residues. V shed 4 bases and J shed 6 bases, with 13 bases lying between them. DNA for the CDR3: TGCAGCGTTGGGACAGAGGGAGGCAATGAGCAGTTCTTC. This translates into CSVGTEGGNEQFF.

This clonotype has ten or more counts. This sequence joins TRBV5-1 and TRBJ2-2; weak D call: TRBD2 (6 bases). The CDR3 is 15 residues long. Between the trimmed V and J ends, which lost 0 bases and 5 bases, there was a span of 11 bases. From germline, CDR1 is SGHRS and CDR2 YFSETQ. CDR3 sequence: CASSLDGGRTGELFF. In DNA form, the CDR3 reads TGCGCCAGCAGCTTGGACGGGGGACGGACCGGGGAGCTGTTTTTT.

In its sample, this clonotype was seen many times. The rearrangement joins TRBV7-2 to TRBJ2-7, with D perhaps given as TRBD1 or TRBD2 (5 bases each). This CDR3 comprises 16 residues. Between the trimmed V and J ends, which lost 1 base and 0 bases, there was a span of 13 bases. Germline values: CDR1 SGHTA, CDR2 FQGNSA. Written as DNA, the CDR3 is TGTGCCAGCAGCTTAGAAGGGACCCCTAGCTCCTACGAGCAGTACTTC. This gives the protein CASSLEGTPSSYEQYF.

This clonotype was recorded many times. This chain joins TRBV24-1 and TRBJ2-2; D is perhaps TRBD2 (6 bases). Germline CDR1 reads KGHDR; CDR2 reads SFDVKD. The V and J ends lost 8 bases and 5 bases respectively, with 11 bases between them. This CDR3 has 13 residues. The CDR3 DNA reads as TGTGCCACCAACGAGGGAGGAACCGGGGAGCTGTTTTTT. Translated, it gives CATNEGGTGELFF.

In its sample, this clonotype was seen many times. The junction shows a germline mismatch at one end, possibly a read error. V is TRBV15 and J is TRBJ2-5; unclear D gene. Germline V lookup: CDR1 LNHNV, CDR2 YYDKDF (reference sequence). The CDR3 sequence is 14 residues long. The CDR3 is CATSRDGQKETQYF. The CDR3 DNA sequence: TGTGCTACCAGCAGAGATGGGCAGAAAGAGACCCAGTACTTC.

This clonotype has ten or more counts. The chain has TRBV12-3 or TRBV12-4 and TRBJ2-1, with D hard to call. The CDR3 extends over 12 amino acids. Trimming left V 5 bases short and J 8 bases short, with 10 bases between. The CDR3 reads CASSPDPYEQFF. CDR3 nucleotide sequence: TGTGCCAGCAGTCCGGACCCCTATGAGCAGTTCTTC.

This clonotype was counted only a few times. The rearrangement joins TRBV5-1 to TRBJ2-1; D is unclear. The CDR3 has 12 residues. Trimming took off 4 bases at V and 9 bases at J, with 11 bases between the two ends. CDR1 SGHRS and CDR2 YFSETQ come from the germline V gene. The CDR3 here is CASSPLSGEQFF. CDR3 sequence (DNA): TGCGCCAGCAGCCCCTTGAGTGGTGAGCAGTTCTTC.

This clonotype was counted at least ten times. The rearrangement joins TRBV5-1 to TRBJ2-5; no reliable D call. The V and J ends lost 0 bases and 5 bases respectively, with 8 bases between them. Germline V lookup: CDR1 SGHRS, CDR2 YFSETQ. The CDR3 loop spans 13 amino acids. CDR3: CASSLGNAETQYF. CDR3 bases: TGCGCCAGCAGCTTGGGAAACGCGGAGACCCAGTACTTC.

This clonotype was seen at least ten times. This chain uses TRBV20-1 with TRBJ2-3, with 9 bases lining up with TRBD1. The junction had 6 bases not matched to a gene; V was cut back by 6 bases and J by 5 bases. This CDR3 spans 13 amino acids. Germline lookup yields CDR1 DFQATT and CDR2 SNEGSKA (reference sequence). CDR3 loop: CSARGTGRDTQYF. The CDR3 nucleotides read TGCAGTGCCAGGGGGACAGGGAGAGATACGCAGTATTTT.

The sample holds many counts of this clonotype. CDR3 amino acids: CSASGGETQYF. CDR3 DNA: TGCAGTGCTAGCGGTGGGGAGACCCAGTACTTC. The chain is built from TRBV20-1 and TRBJ2-5; D remains unclear. This CDR3 is 11 amino acids long. The V gene lost 3 bases and the J gene lost 5 bases, with 7 bases spanning the gap. The germline V gene encodes CDR1 DFQATT and CDR2 SNEGSKA (reference sequence).

This clonotype was seen many times. The rearrangement links TRBV20-1 to TRBJ2-3, with 8 bases fitting TRBD2. Germline V lookup: CDR1 DFQATT, CDR2 SNEGSKA (reference sequence). CDR3 length equals 16 residues. J was trimmed by 10 bases and V by 4 bases; bases with no gene match: 19. CDR3 in amino acids: CSATIPGSGGIRAQYF. As DNA, the CDR3 is TGCAGTGCTACGATTCCTGGCAGCGGGGGTATCAGGGCGCAGTATTTT.

This clonotype was counted ten times or more. V gene TRBV7-8 combines with J gene TRBJ2-1; 8 bases match TRBD2. This CDR3 has 16 residues. CDR1 and CDR2 from the germline V gene are SGHVS and FQNEAQ. V shed 2 bases and J 2 bases; nucleotides not matched to a gene: 5. The CDR3 loop reads CASSLRAGGAYNEQFF. CDR3 DNA: TGTGCCAGCAGCTTACGGGCCGGGGGGGCCTACAATGAGCAGTTCTTC.

This clonotype was seen many times. The gene calls are TRBV28 and TRBJ2-5; 9 nucleotides line up with TRBD2. This CDR3 is built from 14 residues. After removal of 9 bases from V and 3 bases from J, the junction contained 8 bases not matched to a gene. Germline V gene data show CDR1 as MDHEN and CDR2 as SYDVKM. CDR3 residues: CASKTSGTKETQYF. The CDR3 DNA follows: TGTGCCAGTAAGACTAGCGGCACGAAAGAGACCCAGTACTTC.